This T cell receptor (beta chain) was recovered during a study of T cell responses to AZD1222 COVID-19 vaccine. Turning to the study itself: Pooled together were second doses at about 4 or about 12 weeks. Broader study findings: Once two AZD1222 doses were given, Spike-specific TCR breadth and depth went up. Repertoire sampling occurred only after the peak T cell response.

CDR1 and CDR2 from the germline V gene are SGHKS and YYEKEE (reference sequence). The CDR3 totals 15 residues. Regarding this clone: The antigen remains undetermined. One junction end disagrees with the germline gene, perhaps due to a read error.

This table comes from immunoSEQ multiplex PCR, and its TCRdb copy is limited to in-frame clones, with some not included. This table has about 170,000 clones, roughly 91% appearing once. This TCR was recovered from an adult in good health. The chain combines TRBV5-5 with TRBJ1-2; TRBD1 matches 8 bases. This material consisted of peripheral blood, taken on day 0 of AZD1222 vaccination. The CDR3, as DNA: TGTGCCAGCAACTTGCTGACAGGGGAGTTCTATGGCTACACCTTC. Its translation is CASNLLTGEFYGYTF.